One sample yielded the 12 T cell receptor beta chains listed below, sequenced in a study of OX40 agonist ivuxolimab in advanced cancers. Data came from immunoSEQ multiplex PCR; TCRdb stores just in-frame clones and leaves some out. The table shows approximately 74,000 clones, with roughly 90% occurring only once. Sequenced material: CD4+ or CD8+ T cells sorted from blood, taken in a trial of the OX40 agonist ivuxolimab. Receptors were obtained from an adult with an advanced solid tumor such as melanoma, head and neck, liver or kidney cancer.

The CDR3 region is CSFSGRARDTQYF. Written as DNA, the CDR3 is TGCAGCTTTAGCGGGAGGGCAAGAGATACGCAGTATTTT. J is TRBJ2-3 and V is TRBV29-1, with 11 nucleotides matching TRBD2. Germline CDR1 and CDR2: SQVTM and ANQGSEA. V shed 8 bases and J 5 bases; nucleotides not matched to a gene: 6. The CDR3 is 13 amino acids.

V usage is TRBV7-8 and J usage is TRBJ2-7; no definite D call. Germline CDR1 reads SGHVS; CDR2 reads FQNEAQ. Trimming removed 8 bases at V and 2 bases at J, with 16 bases between. This CDR3 is 14 amino acids long. Here the CDR3 reads CASADRDGPYEQYF. The CDR3 nucleotides read TGTGCCAGCGCAGACCGAGACGGTCCCTACGAGCAGTACTTC.

This chain joins TRBV6-1 and TRBJ1-1, with D possibly being TRBD1 (5 bases). CDR1 is MNHNS, CDR2 SASEGT, per germline. V was pared by 6 bases and J by 6 bases, with 17 bases between. This CDR3 spans 14 amino acids. CDR3 bases: TGTGCCAGCAGAGGGGTACGGCAGTGGGCTGAAGCTTTCTTT. Translated, it gives CASRGVRQWAEAFF.

The chain links TRBV9 to TRBJ2-7; 8 bases agree with TRBD1. Germline trimming cut 5 bases from V and 6 bases from J; bases unmatched to any gene: 16. The CDR3 is 16 residues long. Germline loops: CDR1 SGDLS, CDR2 YYNGEE. Here the CDR3 reads CASRFLTGTGRIEQYF. CDR3 in DNA: TGTGCCAGCAGATTTCTTACCGGGACAGGACGTATCGAGCAGTACTTC.

The J gene is TRBJ2-7, the V gene TRBV7-9, with D perhaps matching TRBD1 (6 bases). V lost 1 base and J lost 1, with 8 bases in between. The CDR3 consists of 14 residues. Germline V gives CDR1 SEHNR, CDR2 FQNEAQ (reference sequence). This CDR3 is CASSLGTASYEQYF. The CDR3 coding sequence is TGTGCCAGCAGCTTAGGGACAGCGTCCTACGAGCAGTACTTC.

This chain joins TRBV5-1 and TRBJ2-1; TRBD2 matches at 8 bases. The J segment lost 7 bases and the V segment lost 4 bases, leaving 13 bases of the junction unmatched. Per the germline V gene, CDR1 is SGHRS and CDR2 is YFSETQ. CDR3 length: 16 residues. For the CDR3, the DNA is TGCGCCAGCAGCCCGAGCCGGGGCGGGAGGCGGAATGAGCAGTTCTTC. Residues: CASSPSRGGRRNEQFF.

The chain is built from TRBV28 and TRBJ2-6, with D unresolved. Looked up from germline, CDR1 is MDHEN and CDR2 is SYDVKM. The CDR3 totals 18 residues. Trimming cost V 1 base and J 1 base, with 14 bases left between them. CDR3 residues: CASSLSPSYRSGANVLTF. The CDR3 nucleotides are TGTGCCAGCAGTTTATCTCCGAGTTATAGATCTGGGGCCAACGTCCTGACTTTC.

This chain links TRBV11-2 with TRBJ2-2; 7 bases are a match to TRBD1. J was trimmed by 0 bases and V by 4 bases; bases with no gene match: 5. CDR1 is SGHAT and CDR2 is FQNNGV in the germline V gene. This CDR3 has 16 residues. The CDR3 sequence: CASSSTGRSNTGELFF. The CDR3 nucleotides are TGTGCCAGCAGCTCGACAGGGCGCTCGAACACCGGGGAGCTGTTTTTT.

The rearrangement links TRBV12-1 to TRBJ2-1; the D segment call TRBD2 is taken from the table without a DNA check. TRBV12-1 is a documented pseudogene. The CDR3 extends over 18 amino acids. The CDR3 coding sequence is TGTGCCAGCAGCTCCCTTAAGGGGGAGGGGAGCTCCTACAATGAGCAGTTCTTC. This gives the protein CASSSLKGEGSSYNEQFF.

The V call is TRBV7-9, the J call TRBJ1-2; 8 bases are a match to TRBD1. Germline CDR1 SEHNR, CDR2 FQNEAQ (reference sequence). The V segment lost 5 bases and the J segment 8 bases; nucleotides outside the gene matches: 7. This CDR3 has 13 residues. The CDR3 nucleotides are TGTGCCAGCAGCCAGACGACAGGGGACGGCTACACCTTC. The encoded protein is CASSQTTGDGYTF.

The chain uses TRBV5-1 and TRBJ2-5; either TRBD1 or TRBD2 may supply D (5 bases each). The V gene's germline CDR1 is SGHRS and CDR2 YFSETQ. The CDR3 spans 15 residues. V was clipped by 2 bases and J by 2 bases, with 13 bases between them. Here the CDR3 reads CASSFSGTLQETQYF. The CDR3 nucleotides are TGCGCCAGCAGCTTTTCAGGGACCCTTCAAGAGACCCAGTACTTC.

The J gene is TRBJ1-3, the V gene TRBV5-4; TRBD1 is a possible D gene (5 bases). Germline V gives CDR1 SGHNT, CDR2 YYREEE (reference sequence). Trimming took 4 bases from V and 1 from J, leaving 15 bases between them. This CDR3 comprises 16 residues. The CDR3 nucleotides read TGTGCCAGCAGCAACGCCGGGGGGAGATCTGGAAACACCATATATTTT. Its protein product is CASSNAGGRSGNTIYF.